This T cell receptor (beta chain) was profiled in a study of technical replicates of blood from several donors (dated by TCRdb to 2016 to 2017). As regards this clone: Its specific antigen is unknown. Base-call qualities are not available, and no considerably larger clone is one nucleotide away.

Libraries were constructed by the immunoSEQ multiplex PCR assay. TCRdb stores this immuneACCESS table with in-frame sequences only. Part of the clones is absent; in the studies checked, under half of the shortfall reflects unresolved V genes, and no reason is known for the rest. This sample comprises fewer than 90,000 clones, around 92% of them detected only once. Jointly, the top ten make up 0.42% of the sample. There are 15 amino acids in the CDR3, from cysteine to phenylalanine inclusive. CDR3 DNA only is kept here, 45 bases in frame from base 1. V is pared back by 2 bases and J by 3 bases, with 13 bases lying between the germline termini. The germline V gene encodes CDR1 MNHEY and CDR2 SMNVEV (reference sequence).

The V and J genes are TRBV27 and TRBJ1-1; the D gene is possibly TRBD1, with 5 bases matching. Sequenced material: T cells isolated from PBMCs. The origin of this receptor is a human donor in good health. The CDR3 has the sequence CASSLGPVGDTEAFF. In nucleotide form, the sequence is TGTGCCAGCAGTTTAGGACCCGTAGGGGACACTGAAGCTTTCTTT.